This T cell receptor beta chain emerged from a study of T cells in Graves' hyperthyroidism and ophthalmopathy. Regions amplified from RNA transcripts were the TCR beta CDR3 regions. The HTBI primer set served for first-round RT-PCR of the TCR CDR3. TCRdb re-analysed the multiplex PCR reads in MiXCR, keeping a single row per CDR3 protein. The profile covers under 350,000 distinct CDR3 sequences, with about 17% appearing a single time and over 50% taken by the ten largest. The V gene lost 0 bases and the J gene lost 4 bases, with 9 bases spanning the gap. The CDR3 sequence is 14 residues long. Germline CDR1 is LNHNV and CDR2 is YYDKDF (reference sequence). This clonotype was seen many times.

The chain joins TRBV15 to TRBJ1-1, with a weak D call TRBD1 (5 bases). The TCR comes from an older woman with Graves' ophthalmopathy. Sequences were obtained from blood. As DNA, the CDR3 is TGTGCCACCAGCAGAGAGGCGGGGGGCACTGAAGCTTTCTTT. Its translation is CATSREAGGTEAFF.